This T cell receptor (beta chain) was sequenced in a study of blood T cell repertoires in COVID-19. Study in general: Samples came from the United States, Italy and Spain, spanning acute and convalescent COVID-19. From T cells, B-cell-depleted T cells, or PBMCs came the material, which was cDNA or gDNA.

In the source study's methods: The assay estimated nucleated cells by amplifying reference gene primers. Profiling relied on immunoSEQ multiplex PCR, and the TCRdb table lists in-frame clones only, not all of them. That table furnishes V, J and clone size, whereas the DNA furnished D and trimming. There are roughly 80,000 clones in the sample; around nine tenths occur only once, and 5.8% lies in the top ten. Germline assignment: CDR1 LNHNV and CDR2 YYDKDF (reference sequence). Trimming cost V 4 bases and J 4 bases, with 13 bases left between them. This CDR3 comprises 14 residues. The receptor was isolated from a man aged 50-59 years with active COVID-19. Sequenced sample: peripheral blood. The genes are TRBV15 and TRBJ2-5, with D perhaps TRBD2 (7 bases). The CDR3 protein is CATSKQGGGETQYF. Written as DNA, the CDR3 is TGTGCCACCAGCAAACAGGGAGGGGGAGAGACCCAGTACTTC.